This is a list of T cell receptor beta chains from one sample in a study of regulatory T cells in long-lasting Graves disease. TCRdb reprocessed the multiplex PCR reads via MiXCR and lists one record per CDR3 protein. The table shows about 400,000 distinct CDR3 sequences, with about a fifth occurring only once. This sample comprised peripheral blood mononuclear cells (PBMCs), obtained when the disease was refractory, from a patient treated with antithyroid drugs. The source of these receptors is a female donor with Graves disease. CDR3s include the opening cysteine and the closing phenylalanine or tryptophan. A D gene is named only where the DNA matches it firmly. Some rows mark clone size as missing; the rest say once, few, many or name a class of expanded clone.

D	size	V	J	CDR3	DNA
NA	NA	TRBV7-9	TRBJ1-6	CASSPMGGSYNSPLHF	TGTGCCAGCAGCCCCATGGGGGGATCCTATAATTCACCCCTCCACTTT
NA	few	TRBV20-1	TRBJ2-5	CSASRTLGPHQETQYF	TGCAGTGCTAGTAGGACTCTGGGTCCCCACCAAGAGACCCAGTACTTC
NA	many	TRBV12-3/TRBV12-4	TRBJ2-7	CASSLGGQSHEQYF	TGTGCCAGCAGTTTGGGGGGACAGTCCCACGAGCAGTACTTC
NA	few	TRBV29-1	TRBJ2-2	CSGTENTGELFF	TGCAGCGGGACAGAGAACACCGGGGAGCTGTTTTTT
NA	many	TRBV3-1	TRBJ1-1	CASSLSSYTEAFF	TGTGCCAGCAGCCTGTCCTCCTACACTGAAGCTTTCTTT
NA	many	TRBV18	TRBJ1-1	CASSPGAANTEAFF	TGTGCCAGCTCACCAGGGGCGGCAAACACTGAAGCTTTCTTT
NA	NA	TRBV6-1	TRBJ2-2	CATLRGANTGELFF	TGTGCCACTCTCAGGGGCGCGAACACCGGGGAGCTGTTTTTT
NA	many	TRBV7-9	TRBJ2-7	CASSLEVAAAYEQYF	TGTGCCAGCAGCTTAGAAGTAGCGGCAGCCTACGAGCAGTACTTC
NA	few	TRBV12-3/TRBV12-4	TRBJ1-4	CASSFGQGNNEKLFF	TGTGCCAGCAGTTTTGGGCAGGGTAATAATGAAAAACTGTTTTTT
TRBD2	few	TRBV3-1	TRBJ2-5	CASSQASGGARETQYF	TGTGCCAGCAGCCAAGCCTCGGGGGGGGCTAGGGAGACCCAGTACTTC
NA	few	TRBV30	TRBJ1-4	CAWSVRRNNEKLFF	TGTGCCTGGAGTGTAAGGAGGAACAATGAAAAACTGTTTTTT
TRBD1	many	TRBV28	TRBJ2-7	CAFTGTGGYEQYF	TGTGCCTTCACCGGGACAGGGGGTTATGAGCAGTACTTC
NA	many	TRBV28	TRBJ2-7	CASSPRGYYEQYF	TGTGCCAGCAGCCCCCGCGGCTATTACGAGCAGTACTTC
NA	NA	TRBV20-1	TRBJ2-5	CSARDRHHWETQYF	TGCAGTGCTAGAGATCGGCATCACTGGGAGACCCAGTACTTC
NA	NA	TRBV28	TRBJ1-5	CASSVAAGQPQHF	TGTGCCAGCAGCGTAGCTGCGGGTCAGCCCCAGCATTTT
NA	NA	TRBV5-1	TRBJ2-6	CASSSTGLAGANVLTF	TGCGCCAGCAGCTCCACGGGGCTCGCGGGGGCCAACGTCCTGACTTTC
TRBD2	few	TRBV6-2/TRBV6-3	TRBJ2-3	CASSYRDGKRDPTDTQYF	TGTGCCAGCAGTTACAGGGATGGCAAGCGGGACCCCACAGATACGCAGTATTTT
NA	NA	TRBV20-1	TRBJ1-5	CSARVEQGMGNQPQHF	TGCAGTGCTAGAGTAGAACAGGGAATGGGCAATCAGCCCCAGCATTTT
NA	many	TRBV6-1	TRBJ2-2	CASTAQVAAGELFF	TGTGCCAGCACTGCACAGGTAGCGGCCGGGGAGCTGTTTTTT
TRBD2	NA	TRBV20-1	TRBJ2-5	CSARDMSGSSETQYF	TGCAGTGCTAGAGATATGAGCGGGAGTAGTGAGACCCAGTACTTC
NA	many	TRBV12-5	TRBJ1-1	CASGIQAPSTEAFF	TGTGCTAGTGGTATACAGGCACCTTCCACTGAAGCTTTCTTT
NA	NA	TRBV29-1	TRBJ2-5	CSVIAGTEAQYF	TGCAGCGTGATCGCCGGGACGGAGGCCCAGTACTTC
NA	few	TRBV18	TRBJ2-7	CASSPRDRTRSYEQYF	TGTGCCAGCTCACCAAGAGACAGAACACGCTCCTACGAGCAGTACTTC
TRBD2	many	TRBV6-2/TRBV6-3	TRBJ2-7	CASSYGSGSIYEQYF	TGTGCCAGCAGTTATGGAAGCGGGAGTATCTACGAGCAGTACTTC
TRBD1	NA	TRBV6-1	TRBJ1-3	CASGWTGASGNTIYF	TGTGCCAGCGGATGGACAGGGGCCTCTGGAAACACCATATATTTT
TRBD2	few	TRBV10-2	TRBJ2-3	CASRGTSGSGDTQYF	TGCGCCAGCAGGGGGACTAGCGGGAGTGGAGATACGCAGTATTTT
TRBD2	many	TRBV28	TRBJ2-2	CASSSGTSGPTGELFF	TGTGCCAGCAGTTCCGGGACTAGCGGACCAACCGGGGAGCTGTTTTTT
TRBD1	few	TRBV7-2	TRBJ2-7	CASSLKDRTYEQYF	TGTGCCAGCAGCCTAAAGGACAGGACGTACGAGCAGTACTTC
NA	NA	TRBV20-1	TRBJ2-7	CSARGLATDYEQYF	TGCAGTGCTAGAGGGCTAGCAACCGACTACGAGCAGTACTTC
NA	many	TRBV2	TRBJ2-2	CASRRSGELFF	TGTGCCAGCAGGAGGTCCGGGGAGCTGTTTTTT
NA	NA	TRBV7-6	TRBJ2-7	CASSFRPGKADGATYEQYF	TGTGCCAGCAGCTTTCGTCCAGGGAAAGCAGACGGGGCCACCTACGAGCAGTACTTC
NA	NA	TRBV2	TRBJ2-2	CASRADTAKLFF	TGTGCCAGCAGGGCCGACACGGCGAAGCTGTTTTTT
NA	NA	TRBV19	TRBJ1-5	CASSTTSNQPQHF	TGTGCCAGTAGTACGACTAGCAATCAGCCCCAGCATTTT
NA	many	TRBV2	TRBJ1-6	CASSLMQGGSYNSPLHF	TGTGCCAGCAGTTTGATGCAGGGTGGGTCCTATAATTCACCCCTCCACTTT
TRBD1	NA	TRBV7-6	TRBJ1-1	CASSLAKDRENTEAFF	TGTGCCAGCAGCTTAGCAAAGGACAGGGAGAACACTGAAGCTTTCTTT
NA	few	TRBV9	TRBJ2-2	CASSVHQFMNTGELFF	TGTGCCAGCAGCGTTCATCAGTTTATGAACACCGGGGAGCTGTTTTTT
NA	many	TRBV12-3/TRBV12-4	TRBJ1-5	CASSPPVRVSGNQPQHF	TGTGCCAGCAGTCCCCCTGTGAGAGTTAGTGGCAATCAGCCCCAGCATTTT
NA	NA	TRBV9	TRBJ1-5	CASSVGGLGGPQHF	TGTGCCAGCAGCGTAGGTGGGCTTGGTGGGCCCCAGCATTTT
NA	few	TRBV30	TRBJ1-5	CAWSGTLGVIGNQPQHF	TGTGCCTGGAGTGGAACATTGGGGGTTATTGGCAATCAGCCCCAGCATTTT
TRBD1	few	TRBV10-2	TRBJ1-1	CASRQGQLMNTEAFF	TGCGCCAGCAGGCAGGGACAGCTGATGAACACTGAAGCTTTCTTT
TRBD2	many	TRBV2	TRBJ2-5	CASRSLGGLARFGQETQYF	TGTGCCAGCAGATCTCTCGGGGGACTAGCGAGGTTCGGCCAAGAGACCCAGTACTTC
NA	NA	TRBV12-3/TRBV12-4	TRBJ2-3	CASSLKRGPDTQYF	TGTGCCAGCAGCCTCAAACGGGGCCCAGATACGCAGTATTTT
NA	many	TRBV20-1	TRBJ1-1	CSAGGLLNTEAFF	TGCAGTGCTGGGGGGCTGTTGAACACTGAAGCTTTCTTT
NA	many	TRBV29-1	TRBJ1-1	CSGQSNTEAFF	TGCAGCGGTCAGTCGAACACTGAAGCTTTCTTT
TRBD1	NA	TRBV24-1	TRBJ2-6	CATSDPGTGTSGANVLTF	TGTGCCACCAGTGACCCCGGGACAGGTACCTCTGGGGCCAACGTCCTGACTTTC
TRBD1	few	TRBV11-2	TRBJ1-5	CASSLEPGQGLLYSNQPQHF	TGTGCCAGCAGCTTAGAACCGGGACAGGGGTTGTTGTATAGCAATCAGCCCCAGCATTTT
NA	NA	TRBV19	TRBJ2-2	CASSIQGGLEELFF	TGTGCCAGTAGTATACAGGGGGGGCTGGAGGAGCTGTTTTTT
TRBD1	few	TRBV15	TRBJ1-4	CATSRGQGYEKLFF	TGTGCCACCAGCAGAGGACAGGGATACGAAAAACTGTTTTTT
NA	NA	TRBV6-1	TRBJ1-2	CASIQQGLYGYTF	TGTGCCAGCATACAGCAGGGCCTCTATGGCTACACCTTC
TRBD1	many	TRBV30	TRBJ2-7	CAWSVAGTVGLYEQYF	TGTGCCTGGAGTGTAGCTGGGACAGTCGGCCTCTACGAGCAGTACTTC
TRBD2	NA	TRBV7-2	TRBJ2-3	CASSLPGGEDTQYF	TGTGCCAGCAGCTTACCGGGAGGAGAAGATACGCAGTATTTT
NA	many	TRBV6-1	TRBJ1-2	CASSTFGGDYGYTF	TGTGCCAGCAGTACCTTCGGGGGGGACTATGGCTACACCTTC